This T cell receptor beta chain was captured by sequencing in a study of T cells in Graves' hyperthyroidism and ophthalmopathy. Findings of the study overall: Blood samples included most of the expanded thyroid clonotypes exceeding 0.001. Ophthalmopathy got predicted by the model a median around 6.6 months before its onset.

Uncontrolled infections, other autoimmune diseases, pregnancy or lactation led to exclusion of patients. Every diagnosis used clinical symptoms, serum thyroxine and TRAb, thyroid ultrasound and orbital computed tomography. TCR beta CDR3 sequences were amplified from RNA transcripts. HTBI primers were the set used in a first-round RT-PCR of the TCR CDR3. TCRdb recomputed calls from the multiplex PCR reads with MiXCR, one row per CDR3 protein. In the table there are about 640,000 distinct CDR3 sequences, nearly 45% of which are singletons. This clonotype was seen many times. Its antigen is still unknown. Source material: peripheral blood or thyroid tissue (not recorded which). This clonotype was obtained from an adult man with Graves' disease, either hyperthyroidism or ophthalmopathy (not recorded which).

CDR3 DNA sequence: TGTGCCATCAGAGCCGAGGTGAACACTGAAGCTTTCTTT. Translation: CAIRAEVNTEAFF. The V call is TRBV10-3, the J call TRBJ1-1, with unresolved D. This CDR3 has 13 residues. The germline gives CDR1 ENHRY, CDR2 SYGVKD. Trimming left V 6 bases short and J 0 bases short, with 8 bases between.